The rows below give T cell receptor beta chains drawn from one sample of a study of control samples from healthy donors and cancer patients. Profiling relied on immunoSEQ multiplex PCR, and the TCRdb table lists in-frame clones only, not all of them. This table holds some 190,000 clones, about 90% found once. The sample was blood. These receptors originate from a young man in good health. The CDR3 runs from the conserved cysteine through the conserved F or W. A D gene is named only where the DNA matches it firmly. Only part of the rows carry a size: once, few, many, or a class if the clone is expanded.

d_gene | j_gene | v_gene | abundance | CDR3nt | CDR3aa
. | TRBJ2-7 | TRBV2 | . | TGTGCCAGCACGCCCGGACAGTACGAGCAGTACTTC | CASTPGQYEQYF
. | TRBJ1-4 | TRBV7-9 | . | TGTGCCAGCAGCAAGAGAGACGACTACAATGAAAAACTGTTTTTT | CASSKRDDYNEKLFF
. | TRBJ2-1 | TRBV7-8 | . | TGTGCCAGCAGTCTACAGGGAGGCAATGAGCAGTTCTTC | CASSLQGGNEQFF
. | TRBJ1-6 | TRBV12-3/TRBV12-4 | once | TGTACCAGCAGCCCCGGGGCTAATTCACCCCTCCACTTT | CTSSPGANSPLHF
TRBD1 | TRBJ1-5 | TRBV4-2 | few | TGTGCCAGCAGCACAGGACAGGGGAACGATCAGCCCCAGCATTTT | CASSTGQGNDQPQHF
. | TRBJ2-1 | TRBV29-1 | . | TGCAGCATGTTAGACGGAGGCCTATTCGATGAGCAGTTCTTC | CSMLDGGLFDEQFF
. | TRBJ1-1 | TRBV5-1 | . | TGCGCCAGCAGCTTCTCTATTGACGGGAGCACTGAAGCTTTCTTT | CASSFSIDGSTEAFF
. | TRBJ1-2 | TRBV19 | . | TGTGCCAGTACCTTCGTGGGGCGCGAGGGCTACACCTTC | CASTFVGREGYTF
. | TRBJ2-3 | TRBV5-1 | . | TGCGCCAGCAGCTCGAACAGGGTAAATGTCCCAGATACGCAGTATTTT | CASSSNRVNVPDTQYF
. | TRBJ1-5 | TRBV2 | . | TGTGCCAGCAGGCCTGGACTTGGAGGGCAGCCCCAGCATTTT | CASRPGLGGQPQHF
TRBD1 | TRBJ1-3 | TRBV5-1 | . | TGCGCCAGCAGCAAAGGGACAGGAATTTTCTCTGGAAACACCATATATTTT | CASSKGTGIFSGNTIYF
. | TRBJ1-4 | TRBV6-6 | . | TGTGCCAGCAGTGACGGGGGTCGGACAGATGAAAAACTGTTTTTT | CASSDGGRTDEKLFF
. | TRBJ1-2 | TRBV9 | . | TGTGCCAGCAGCGCGGCGGACCCAGCCCCTGGCTACACCTTC | CASSAADPAPGYTF
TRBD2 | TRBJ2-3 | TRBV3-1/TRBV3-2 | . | TGTGCCAGCAGCCAAGGGGTCAAGCGGGGGGTTAGCACAGATACGCAGTATTTT | CASSQGVKRGVSTDTQYF
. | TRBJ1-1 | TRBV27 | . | TGTGCCAGCAGTTTATCGTATGGATCAGAAGCTTTCTTT | CASSLSYGSEAFF
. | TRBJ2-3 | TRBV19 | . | TGTGCCAGTAGTATTCTTGGGGGGCTGGTAGATACGCAGTATTTT | CASSILGGLVDTQYF
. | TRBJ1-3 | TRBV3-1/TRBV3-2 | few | TGTGCCAGCAGCCAAGGACAGGTGAACTCTGGAAACACCATATATTTT | CASSQGQVNSGNTIYF
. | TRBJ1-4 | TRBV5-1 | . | TGCGCCAGCAGCCCCATCGCCCTAGGGGCAACTAATGAAAAACTGTTTTTT | CASSPIALGATNEKLFF
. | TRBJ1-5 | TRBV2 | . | TGTGCCAGCAGTGAAGAAGGGTACGGTCAGCCCCAGCATTTT | CASSEEGYGQPQHF
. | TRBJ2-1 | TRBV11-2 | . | TGTGCCAGCAGCTTAGCGGACAAGTACAATGAGCAGTTCTTC | CASSLADKYNEQFF
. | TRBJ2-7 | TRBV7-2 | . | TGTGCCAGCAACGGGGGACCTAACGACGGCGAGCAGTACTTC | CASNGGPNDGEQYF
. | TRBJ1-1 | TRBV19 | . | TGTGCCAGTAGTATTGACAGGTGGGGCACTGAAGCTTTCTTT | CASSIDRWGTEAFF
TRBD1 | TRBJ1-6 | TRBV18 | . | TGTGCCAGCACCGACAGGGTTCAAAATTCACCCCTCCACTTT | CASTDRVQNSPLHF
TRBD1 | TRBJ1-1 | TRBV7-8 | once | TGTGCCAGCAGCTTAGCAACCCTAGGGACAGGGGGCACTGAAGCTTTCTTT | CASSLATLGTGGTEAFF
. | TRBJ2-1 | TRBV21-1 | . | TGTGCCAGCAGCACCCGGGACAGGGGGACCGGGGACAATGAGCAGTTCTTC | CASSTRDRGTGDNEQFF
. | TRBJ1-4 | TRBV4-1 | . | TGCGCCAGCAGCCAAGCCCCGACGACAACTAATGAAAAACTGTTTTTT | CASSQAPTTTNEKLFF
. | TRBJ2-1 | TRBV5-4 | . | TGTGCCAGCAGCCCCAGTTTCAATCTGGGCAATGAGCAGTTCTTC | CASSPSFNLGNEQFF
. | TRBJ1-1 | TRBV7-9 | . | TGTGCCAGCAGCTTAACCTCGAACAATGAAGCTTTCTTT | CASSLTSNNEAFF
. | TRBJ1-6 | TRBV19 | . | TGTGCCAGTAGCGGACAGCTCTATTCACCCCTCCACTTT | CASSGQLYSPLHF
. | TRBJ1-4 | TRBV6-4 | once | TGTGCCAGCTCGGCAGCAACTAATGAAAAACTGTTTTTT | CASSAATNEKLFF
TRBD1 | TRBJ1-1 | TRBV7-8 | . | TGTGCCAGCAGCTTTATGAACAGGGGAAACACTGAAGCTTTCTTT | CASSFMNRGNTEAFF
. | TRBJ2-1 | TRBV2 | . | TGTGCCAGCAGTCGCCGACCCGCCGAGCAGTTCTTC | CASSRRPAEQFF
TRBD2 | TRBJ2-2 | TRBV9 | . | TGTGCCAGCAGCGGAGCGGGGGGGGTTGTTGCCGGGGAGCTGTTTTTT | CASSGAGGVVAGELFF
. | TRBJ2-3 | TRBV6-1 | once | TGTGCCAGCAGTGAAGGGTTGGTAGCGTCGGGGATCGATACGCAGTATTTT | CASSEGLVASGIDTQYF
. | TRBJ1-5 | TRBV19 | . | TGTGCCAGTAGTCTCAGACCCCATGTCGATTATCAGCCCCAGCATTTT | CASSLRPHVDYQPQHF
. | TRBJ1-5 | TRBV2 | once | TGTGCCAGCAGTACTTCAGGGGAATACAATCAGCCCCAGCATTTT | CASSTSGEYNQPQHF
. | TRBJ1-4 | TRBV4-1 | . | TGCGCCAGCAGCCAAGATTGGGGGGCGATCCGTGAAAAACTGTTTTTT | CASSQDWGAIREKLFF
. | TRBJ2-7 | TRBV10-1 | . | TGCGCCAGCACTAAGGGACCATCCTACGAGCAGTACTTC | CASTKGPSYEQYF
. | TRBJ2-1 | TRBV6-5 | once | TGTGCCAGCAGTCCCCCTAGGGCGGGGGCCTATAGAGAGTTCTTC | CASSPPRAGAYREFF
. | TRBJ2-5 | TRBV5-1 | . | TGCGCCAGCAGCGGGCCGAGACAGTGGGAGACCCAGTACTTC | CASSGPRQWETQYF
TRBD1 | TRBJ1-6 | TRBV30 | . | TGTGCCTGGAGCCCAGGACAGGGAAGGTCACCCCTCCACTTT | CAWSPGQGRSPLHF
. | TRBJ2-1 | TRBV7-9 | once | TGTGCCAGCAGCTGGCCTCCAAGGGGGTCCTACAATGAGCAGTTCTTC | CASSWPPRGSYNEQFF
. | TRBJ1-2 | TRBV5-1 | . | TGCGCCAGCAGCTTGGTCCTTAGTGGAGGCTACACCTTC | CASSLVLSGGYTF
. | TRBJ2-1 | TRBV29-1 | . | TGCAGCGTTGAAGGGTCAGGGTCATGGGATGAGCAGTTCTTC | CSVEGSGSWDEQFF
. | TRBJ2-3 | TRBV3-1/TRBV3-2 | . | TGTGCCAGCAGCCAATTGAGCGCAACTTCCACAGATACGCAGTATTTT | CASSQLSATSTDTQYF
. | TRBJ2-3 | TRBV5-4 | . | TGTGCCAGCAGCCCCGACTGGTCGACGCAGTATTTT | CASSPDWSTQYF
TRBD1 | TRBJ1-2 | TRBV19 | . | TGTGCAAGTAAACAGGGGGCATCGCTCTATGGCTACACCTTC | CASKQGASLYGYTF
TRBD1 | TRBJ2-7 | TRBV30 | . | TGTGCCTGGAATCCCGGGACAGCGTCCTACGAGCAGTACTTC | CAWNPGTASYEQYF
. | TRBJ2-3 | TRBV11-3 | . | TGTGCCAGCAGCTTAGGAACAGGGTCCGCAGATACGCAGTATTTT | CASSLGTGSADTQYF
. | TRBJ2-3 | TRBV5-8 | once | TGTGCCAGCAGCGTAGAGCAGCGGTTTGGAGATACGCAGTATTTT | CASSVEQRFGDTQYF
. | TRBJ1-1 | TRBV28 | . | TGTGCCAGCACCAAAACGGGGGCCCCGAACACTGAAGCTTTCTTT | CASTKTGAPNTEAFF
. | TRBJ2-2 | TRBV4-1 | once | TGCGCCAGCAGCCAAGCGCAGCGCGGGGAGCTGTTTTTT | CASSQAQRGELFF
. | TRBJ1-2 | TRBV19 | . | TGTGCCAGTAGACCCGAAGGGGACGGCTACACCTTC | CASRPEGDGYTF
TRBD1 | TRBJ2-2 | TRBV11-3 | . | TGTGCCAGCAGCTCCCGGGACAGGGCCCCCGGGGAGCTGTTTTTT | CASSSRDRAPGELFF
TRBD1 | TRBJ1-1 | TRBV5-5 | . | TGTGCCAGCAGCTCACAGGGGGCCGGCAACACTGAAGCTTTCTTT | CASSSQGAGNTEAFF
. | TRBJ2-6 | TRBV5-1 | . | TGCGCCAGCAGCTCAACAGGGCCCGGGGCCAACGTCCTGACTTTC | CASSSTGPGANVLTF
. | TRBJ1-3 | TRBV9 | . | TGTGCCAGCAGCCGCGCAGGGACTGGAAACACCATATATTTT | CASSRAGTGNTIYF
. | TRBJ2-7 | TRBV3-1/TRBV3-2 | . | TGTGCCAGCAGCCAAAGGGCGTACGAGCAGTACTTC | CASSQRAYEQYF
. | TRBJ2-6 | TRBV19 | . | TGTGCCAGTAGTATCGACAGCAGTTACTCTGGGGCCAACGTCCTGACTTTC | CASSIDSSYSGANVLTF
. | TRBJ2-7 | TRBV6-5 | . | TGTGCCAGCCGATCATTCGAGGACACATCCTACGAGCAGTACTTC | CASRSFEDTSYEQYF